This T cell receptor (beta chain) was profiled in a study of shared clonotypes between healthy human individuals. In the study overall: Three plates each covered CD4 naive and memory; CD8 naive two, CD8 memory one. Study-level points and caveats: Naive subsets typically showed greater estimated richness than memory subsets. Generation probabilities of non-shared clonotypes were lower (relative to those shared by all four donors).

The deep-level immunoSEQ assay was used. Some clones are missing from TCRdb's copy, which holds only in-frame ones; the method was immunoSEQ multiplex PCR. The sample has roughly 1,600,000 clones, 97% to 99% seen once; the top ten hold roughly 0.35%. This CDR3 comprises 15 residues. Germline assignment: CDR1 SGDLS and CDR2 YYNGEE. J gave up 7 bases and V 3 bases, and 8 bases lay outside the gene matches. This clone was picked up one time. Its matching antigen is unknown. Sequenced: naive CD4+ T cells sorted from blood. Subset given: CD45RA+ positively selected. The TCR comes from a man between 25 and 39 years old in good health. The chain couples TRBV9 to TRBJ1-4; TRBD1 matches 8 bases. The CDR3 DNA follows: TGTGCCAGCAGCGCCCCGACAGGGGCCGCTGAAAAACTGTTTTTT. It is translated as CASSAPTGAAEKLFF.